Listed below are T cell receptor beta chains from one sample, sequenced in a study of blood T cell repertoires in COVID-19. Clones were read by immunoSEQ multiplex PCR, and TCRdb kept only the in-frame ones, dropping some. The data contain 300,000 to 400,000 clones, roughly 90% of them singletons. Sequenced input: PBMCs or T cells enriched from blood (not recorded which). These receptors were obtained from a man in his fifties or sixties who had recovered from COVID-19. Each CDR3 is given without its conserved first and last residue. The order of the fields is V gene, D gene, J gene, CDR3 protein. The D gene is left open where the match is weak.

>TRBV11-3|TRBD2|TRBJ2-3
ASRREGRADTQY
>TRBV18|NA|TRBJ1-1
ASSPPLGNTEAF
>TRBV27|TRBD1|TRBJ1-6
ASSPSRQGWSPLH
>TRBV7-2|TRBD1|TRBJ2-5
ASSQGQGAGETQY
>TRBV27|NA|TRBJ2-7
ASSFRGAGYEQY
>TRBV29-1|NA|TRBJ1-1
SVVSQTEAF
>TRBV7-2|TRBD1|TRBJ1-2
ASSLARDSFLGYT
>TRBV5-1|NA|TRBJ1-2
ASTLTGDPGYGYT
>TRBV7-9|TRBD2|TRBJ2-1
ASSSSNLAESYNEQF
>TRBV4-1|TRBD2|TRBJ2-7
ASSRSGSSYEQY
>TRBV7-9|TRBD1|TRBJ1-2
ASSPHEGALYNYGYT
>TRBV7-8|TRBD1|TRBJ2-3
ASSPRQGRTDTQY
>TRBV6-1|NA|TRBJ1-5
ASSEQGSNQPQH
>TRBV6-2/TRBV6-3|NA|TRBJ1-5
ASSYSNWVTGGLSNQPQH
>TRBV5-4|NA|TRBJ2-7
ASSLPEWSSYEQY
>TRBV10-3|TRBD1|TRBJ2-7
AMGGQGYEQY
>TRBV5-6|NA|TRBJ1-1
ASSSHRLEAF
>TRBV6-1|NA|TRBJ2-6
ASSENPAYRRGSTGANVLT
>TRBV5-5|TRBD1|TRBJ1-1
ASSQKTGYTEAF
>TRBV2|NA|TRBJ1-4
ASSESVRQREKLF
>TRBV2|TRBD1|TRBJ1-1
ASRPRQGSNTEAF
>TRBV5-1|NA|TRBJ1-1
ASRKTGENTEAF
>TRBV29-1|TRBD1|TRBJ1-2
SVPALDRDGYT
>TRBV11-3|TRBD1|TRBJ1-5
ASSSGTGGQPQH